This T cell receptor beta chain appears in the sequencing data of a study of radiotherapy plus CTLA-4 blockade in lung cancer. Study in general: With 31% of patients having disease control, objective responses were seen in roughly 18%. Study outcomes and limitations: Dynamics of early blood T cell clones, together with interferon-beta, were reportedly the best predictors of response.

Ipilimumab-mediated CTLA-4 blockade plus focal radiation was given to patients having chemo-refractory metastatic non-small-cell lung cancer. With regard to this clone: Its antigen remains unknown.

Germline CDR1 reads MNHNS; CDR2 reads SASEGT. V was cut by 10 bases and J by 0 bases, with 14 bases left in between. This CDR3 contains 14 residues. Data came from immunoSEQ multiplex PCR; TCRdb stores just in-frame clones and leaves some out. Among tens of thousands of clones listed, roughly three quarters were seen once. The TCR comes from a human donor with non-small cell lung cancer that progressed on radiotherapy plus ipilimumab. The rearrangement links TRBV6-1 to TRBJ2-3; possible D gene TRBD1, 6 bases. The specimen comprised peripheral blood, sampled from a patient treated with radiotherapy plus ipilimumab. The CDR3 region has the DNA TGTGCCACCCACAGGGACCTTAGCACAGATACGCAGTATTTT. This gives the protein CATHRDLSTDTQYF.